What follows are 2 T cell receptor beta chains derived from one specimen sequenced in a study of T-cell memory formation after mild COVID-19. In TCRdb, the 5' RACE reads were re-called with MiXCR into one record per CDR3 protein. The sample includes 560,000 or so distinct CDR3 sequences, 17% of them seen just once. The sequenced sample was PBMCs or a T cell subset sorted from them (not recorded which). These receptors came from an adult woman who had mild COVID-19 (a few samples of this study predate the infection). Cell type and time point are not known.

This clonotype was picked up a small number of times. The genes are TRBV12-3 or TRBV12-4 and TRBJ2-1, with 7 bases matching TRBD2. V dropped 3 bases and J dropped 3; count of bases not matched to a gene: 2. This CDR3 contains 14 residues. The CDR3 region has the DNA TGTGCCAGCAGTTTTCTAGCGGACTACAATGAGCAGTTCTTC. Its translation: CASSFLADYNEQFF.

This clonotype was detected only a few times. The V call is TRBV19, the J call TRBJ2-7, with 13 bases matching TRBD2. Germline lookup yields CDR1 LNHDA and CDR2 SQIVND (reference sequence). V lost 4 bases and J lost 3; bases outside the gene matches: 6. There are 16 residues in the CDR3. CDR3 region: CASSTTSGGFYYEQYF. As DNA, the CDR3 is TGTGCCAGTAGTACGACTAGCGGGGGGTTCTACTACGAGCAGTACTTC.